These T cell receptor beta chains were read from a single sample in a study of shared clonotypes between healthy human individuals. The assay was immunoSEQ multiplex PCR, and TCRdb's table has in-frame clones only and misses some. The table shows some 800,000 clones, with approximately 92% occurring only once. Sequences were obtained from naive CD8+ T cells sorted from blood. All receptors derive from a man younger than 40 in good health. The CDR3 runs from the conserved cysteine through the conserved F or W. The D gene is left open where the match is weak. Not all rows give a size; the values are once, few, many and, for expanded clones, a class.

>TRBV19|TRBJ2-1|TRBD2|.
TGTGCCAGTAACCCAGCGGGAGCTATGTACAATGAGCAGTTCTTC
CASNPAGAMYNEQFF
>TRBV7-2|TRBJ2-1|.|.
TGTGCCAGCAGCTTAGACAGGGCAATGAGCAATGAGCAGTTCTTC
CASSLDRAMSNEQFF
>TRBV7-8|TRBJ1-5|.|.
TGTGCCAGCAGCTCAGGTGTGGGCAATCAGCCCCAGCATTTT
CASSSGVGNQPQHF
>TRBV7-2|TRBJ2-7|.|.
TGTGCCAGCAGCTTCTACCTAAGCGGCGAGCAGTACTTC
CASSFYLSGEQYF
>TRBV6-5|TRBJ1-1|.|.
TGTGCCAGCGGAGCGCGGACTGAAGCTTTCTTT
CASGARTEAFF
>TRBV15|TRBJ1-5|TRBD1|.
TGTGCCACCAGCAGACCTGGGACAGGGTTAAATCAGCCCCAGCATTTT
CATSRPGTGLNQPQHF
>TRBV5-6|TRBJ1-4|.|.
TGTGCCAGCAGCTTGGAACGTACTAATGAAAAACTGTTTTTT
CASSLERTNEKLFF
>TRBV7-8|TRBJ2-6|.|.
TGTGCCAGCAGCTTAGTTAGGGTCTCTGGGGCCAACGTCCTGACTTTC
CASSLVRVSGANVLTF
>TRBV9|TRBJ2-3|.|.
TGTGCCAGCAGCGTAGAGGGACTTTTAGATACGCAGTATTTT
CASSVEGLLDTQYF
>TRBV7-9|TRBJ1-5|.|.
TGTGCCAGCAGCTTAGAAGGGCGGGTCAGCAATCAGCCCCAGCATTTT
CASSLEGRVSNQPQHF
>TRBV7-2|TRBJ2-5|TRBD2|.
TGTGCCAGCGGGACTAGCGGGAGGGGGGAGGTGGAGACCCAGTACTTC
CASGTSGRGEVETQYF
>TRBV11-2|TRBJ1-1|.|.
TGTGCCAGCAACCTACAGATGAACACTGAAGCTTTCTTT
CASNLQMNTEAFF
>TRBV27|TRBJ1-3|.|.
TGTGCCAGCAGTATAGGGAGTTCTGGAAACACCATATATTTT
CASSIGSSGNTIYF
>TRBV27|TRBJ2-7|.|.
TGTGCCAGCAGTTTATGGGGCCTTCCGTACCCGGGGGCTGACTACGAGCAGTACTTC
CASSLWGLPYPGADYEQYF
>TRBV7-2|TRBJ2-1|.|.
TGTGCCAGCAGCTTAGCGCAAGACAATGAGCAGTTCTTC
CASSLAQDNEQFF
>TRBV7-9|TRBJ2-7|.|.
TGTGCCAGCTACGACGGGGGGCGAAATGACGAGCAGTACTTC
CASYDGGRNDEQYF
>TRBV2|TRBJ1-1|.|.
TGTGCCAGCAGGGACAACGTGAACACTGAAGCTTTCTTT
CASRDNVNTEAFF
>TRBV27|TRBJ2-7|TRBD2|.
TGTGCCAGCAGTCCGGGACTAGCGGGAGTCTACGAGCAGTACTTC
CASSPGLAGVYEQYF
>TRBV9|TRBJ1-5|.|.
TGTGCCAGCAGCGTAGGGAGTAGCAATCAGCCCCAGCATTTT
CASSVGSSNQPQHF
>TRBV10-1|TRBJ2-7|.|few
TGCGCCAGCAGTGAGACGAGCGGAGGGGTAAAATACGAGCAGTACTTC
CASSETSGGVKYEQYF
>TRBV28|TRBJ2-7|.|.
TGTGCCAGCACGCGGACCGAGGCCTACGAGCAGTACTTC
CASTRTEAYEQYF
>TRBV5-1|TRBJ2-1|.|.
TGCGCCAGCAGCTTGGCAAGGTCGGTGACCTACAATGAGCAGTTCTTC
CASSLARSVTYNEQFF
>TRBV28|TRBJ2-3|TRBD2|.
TGTGCCAGCAGTCCCATACTAGCGGGAGACACAGATACGCAGTATTTT
CASSPILAGDTDTQYF
>TRBV7-6|TRBJ2-7|.|.
TGTGCCAGCAGCAACCTCCAAGGGCCTTCCTACGAGCAGTACTTC
CASSNLQGPSYEQYF
>TRBV20-1|TRBJ1-1|.|.
TGCAGTGCTAGGTGGGGCACTGAAGCTTTCTTT
CSARWGTEAFF
>TRBV4-1|TRBJ2-2|.|.
TGCGCCAGCAGCCAACGGGCCACGGACACGGTCACCGGGGAGCTGTTTTTT
CASSQRATDTVTGELFF
>TRBV9|TRBJ2-2|.|.
TGTGCCAGCAGCGTAGTGCAGGACCCAACTACCGGGGAGCTGTTTTTT
CASSVVQDPTTGELFF
>TRBV29-1|TRBJ2-2|.|once
TGCAGCGTTGAAGATTCTAACACCGGGGAGCTGTTTTTT
CSVEDSNTGELFF
>TRBV5-1|TRBJ1-5|.|.
TGCGCCAGCCAGCAGGGTCAGCCCCAGCATTTT
CASQQGQPQHF
>TRBV9|TRBJ2-2|.|.
TGTGCCAGCAGCGTAGAAGGAACCGGGGAGCTGTTTTTT
CASSVEGTGELFF
>TRBV10-3|TRBJ2-2|TRBD1|.
TGTGCCATCAGGGGGACAGGGGAGGGGACCGGGGAGCTGTTTTTT
CAIRGTGEGTGELFF
>TRBV27|TRBJ2-6|.|.
TGTGCCAGCAGTTTATTTGGGGCCAACGTCCTGACTTTC
CASSLFGANVLTF
>TRBV11-2|TRBJ2-1|.|few
TGTGCCAGCAGCTTAGACAATGAGCAGTTCTTC
CASSLDNEQFF
>TRBV4-1|TRBJ1-5|.|.
TGCGCCAGCAGCCAAGACGAGGACAACAATCAGCCCCAGCATTTT
CASSQDEDNNQPQHF
>TRBV4-3|TRBJ2-5|TRBD2|.
TGCGCCAGCAGCTCAGAACGCGGGAGGGAGACCCAGTACTTC
CASSSERGRETQYF
>TRBV27|TRBJ1-1|.|.
TGTGCCAGCAGTTTCTCGGCAGGGGACCTGAACACTGAAGCTTTCTTT
CASSFSAGDLNTEAFF
>TRBV7-6|TRBJ2-3|.|.
TGTGCCAGCAGCTTAGCGGTAGGACGCACAGATACGCAGTATTTT
CASSLAVGRTDTQYF
>TRBV29-1|TRBJ2-7|.|.
TGCAGCGTTGTCGGTCAGGGGAACGAGCAGTACTTC
CSVVGQGNEQYF
>TRBV28|TRBJ2-3|.|.
TGTGCCAGCAGTTTATCGGTTGTAGAGGGTACCACAGATACGCAGTATTTT
CASSLSVVEGTTDTQYF
>TRBV27|TRBJ2-7|TRBD2|.
TGTGCCAGCACATCCGGGACTAGCGGACCCCGAACGTACTACGAGCAGTACTTC
CASTSGTSGPRTYYEQYF
>TRBV6-1|TRBJ2-7|.|.
TGTGCCAGCAGTGAACCCGCAGGGAACCCTTCCGAGCAGTACTTC
CASSEPAGNPSEQYF
>TRBV6-5|TRBJ2-7|TRBD2|.
TGTGCCAGCAGTGAAGGACTAGCGTCCTACGAGCAGTACTTC
CASSEGLASYEQYF